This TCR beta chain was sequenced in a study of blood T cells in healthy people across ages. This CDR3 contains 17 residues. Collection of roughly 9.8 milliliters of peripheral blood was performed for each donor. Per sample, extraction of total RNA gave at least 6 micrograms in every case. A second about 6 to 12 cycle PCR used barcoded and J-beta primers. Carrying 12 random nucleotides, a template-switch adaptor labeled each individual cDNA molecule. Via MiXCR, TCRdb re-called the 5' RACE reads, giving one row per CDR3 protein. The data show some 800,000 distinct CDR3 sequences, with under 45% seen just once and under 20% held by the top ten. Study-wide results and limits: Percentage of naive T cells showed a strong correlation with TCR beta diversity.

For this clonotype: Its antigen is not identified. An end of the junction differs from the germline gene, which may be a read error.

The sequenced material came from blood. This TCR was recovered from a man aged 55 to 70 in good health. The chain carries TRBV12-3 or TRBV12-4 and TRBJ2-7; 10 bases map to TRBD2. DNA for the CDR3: TGTGCCGGCAGTTCCTCGGTAGCGGGGGGATTTCCCTACGAGCAGTACTTC. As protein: CAGSSSVAGGFPYEQYF.